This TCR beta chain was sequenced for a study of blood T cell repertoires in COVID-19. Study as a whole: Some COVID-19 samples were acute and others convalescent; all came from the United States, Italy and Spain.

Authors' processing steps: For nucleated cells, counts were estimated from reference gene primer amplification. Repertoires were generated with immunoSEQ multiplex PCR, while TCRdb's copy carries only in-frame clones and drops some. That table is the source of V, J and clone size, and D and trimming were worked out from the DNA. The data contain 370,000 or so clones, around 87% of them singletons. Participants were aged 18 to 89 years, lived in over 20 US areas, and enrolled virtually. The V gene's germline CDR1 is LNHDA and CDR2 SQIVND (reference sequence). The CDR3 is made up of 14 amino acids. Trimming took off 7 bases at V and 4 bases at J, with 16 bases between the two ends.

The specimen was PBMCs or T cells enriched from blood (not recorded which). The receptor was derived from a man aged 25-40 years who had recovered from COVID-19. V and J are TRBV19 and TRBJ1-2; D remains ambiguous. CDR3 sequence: CASTLLGDRYGYTF. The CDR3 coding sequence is TGTGCCAGTACACTCCTCGGGGATCGCTATGGCTACACCTTC.